This T cell receptor (beta chain) was captured by sequencing in a study of T cell responses to AZD1222 COVID-19 vaccine. Study results and limitations: Recipients of two AZD1222 doses showed rising Spike-specific TCR breadth and depth. Repertoires in all cases were sampled only once the peak T cell response had passed. The number of AZD1222 recipients seropositive at baseline was only six. Spike regions recognized by vaccine-associated CD4 TCRs spanned the protein, led by 160-218 and 743-854.

Concerning this clone: What it binds is unknown.

Method: immunoSEQ multiplex PCR; TCRdb's copy keeps in-frame clones and lacks some. Among about 270,000 clones, 85% to 95% were seen once, and the ten largest hold roughly 0.51%. The ends were cut back, 4 bases at V and 9 bases at J, with 18 bases in the middle. CDR3 length: 15 residues. Germline CDR1 LGHDT, CDR2 YNNKEL (reference sequence). This rearrangement joins TRBV3-1 (or the pseudogene TRBV3-2) to TRBJ1-4, with D tentatively TRBD1 (5 bases). This TCR was sampled from an adult who received the AZD1222 COVID-19 vaccine. Sequences were derived from peripheral blood, sampled 28 days after the second AZD1222 dose. The CDR3 DNA follows: TGTGCCAGCAGCCCTCTTGCAGGGAGAGATAAAAAACTGTTTTTT. This codes for CASSPLAGRDKKLFF.